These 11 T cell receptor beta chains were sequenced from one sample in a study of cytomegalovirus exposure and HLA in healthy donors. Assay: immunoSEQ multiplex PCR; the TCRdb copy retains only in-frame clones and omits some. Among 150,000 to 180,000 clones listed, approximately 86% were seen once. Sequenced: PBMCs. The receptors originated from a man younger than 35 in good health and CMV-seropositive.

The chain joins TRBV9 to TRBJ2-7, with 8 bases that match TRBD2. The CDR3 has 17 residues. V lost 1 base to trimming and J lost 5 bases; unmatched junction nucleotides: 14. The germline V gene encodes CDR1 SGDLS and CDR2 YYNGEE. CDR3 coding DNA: TGTGCCAGCAGCGTATCCGGGAGGGCCCAGAGGACTAACGAGCAGTACTTC. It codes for CASSVSGRAQRTNEQYF.

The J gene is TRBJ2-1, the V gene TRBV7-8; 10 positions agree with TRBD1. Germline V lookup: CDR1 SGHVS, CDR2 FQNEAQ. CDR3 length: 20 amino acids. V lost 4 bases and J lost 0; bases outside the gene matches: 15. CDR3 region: CASSSHTGTGVLASYNEQFF. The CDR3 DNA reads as TGTGCCAGCAGCTCGCATACCGGGACAGGGGTTTTAGCCTCCTACAATGAGCAGTTCTTC.

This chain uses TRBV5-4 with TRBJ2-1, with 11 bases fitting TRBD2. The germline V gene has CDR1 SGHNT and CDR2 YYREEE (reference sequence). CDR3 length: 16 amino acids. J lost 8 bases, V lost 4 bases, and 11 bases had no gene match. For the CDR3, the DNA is TGTGCCAGCAGCCCGTGGCTAGCGGGGGGAATTTATGAGCAGTTCTTC. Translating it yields CASSPWLAGGIYEQFF.

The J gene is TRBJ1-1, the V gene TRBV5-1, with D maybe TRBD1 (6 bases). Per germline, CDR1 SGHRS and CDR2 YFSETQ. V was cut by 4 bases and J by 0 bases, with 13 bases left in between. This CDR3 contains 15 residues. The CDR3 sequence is CASSVAGGLNTEAFF. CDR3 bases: TGCGCCAGCAGCGTGGCGGGGGGCCTGAACACTGAAGCTTTCTTT.

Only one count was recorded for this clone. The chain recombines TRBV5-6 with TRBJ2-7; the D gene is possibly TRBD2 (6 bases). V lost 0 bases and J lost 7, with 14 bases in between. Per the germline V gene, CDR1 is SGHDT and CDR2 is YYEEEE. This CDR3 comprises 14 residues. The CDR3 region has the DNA TGTGCCAGCAGCTTGGTAGGAGGGACGGGTGAGCAGTACTTC. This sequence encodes CASSLVGGTGEQYF.

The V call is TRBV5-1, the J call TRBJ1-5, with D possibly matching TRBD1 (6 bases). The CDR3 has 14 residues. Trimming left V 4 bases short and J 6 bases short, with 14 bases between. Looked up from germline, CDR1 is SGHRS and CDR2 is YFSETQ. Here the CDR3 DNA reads TGCGCCAGCAGCCCACAGGGTCAGGGTCAGCCCCAGCATTTT. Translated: CASSPQGQGQPQHF.

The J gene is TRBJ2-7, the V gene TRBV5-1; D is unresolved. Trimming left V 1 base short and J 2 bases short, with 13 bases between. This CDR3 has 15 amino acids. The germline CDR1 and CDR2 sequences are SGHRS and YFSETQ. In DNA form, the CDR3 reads TGCGCCAGCAGCTTGTCTTCCGGTTCCCCCTACGAGCAGTACTTC. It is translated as CASSLSSGSPYEQYF.

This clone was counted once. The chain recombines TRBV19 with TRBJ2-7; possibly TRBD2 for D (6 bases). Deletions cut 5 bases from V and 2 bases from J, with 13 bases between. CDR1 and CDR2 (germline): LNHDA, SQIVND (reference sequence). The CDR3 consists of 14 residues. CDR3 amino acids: CASSPRGSPYEQYF. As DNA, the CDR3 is TGTGCCAGTAGTCCCCGGGGGAGCCCCTACGAGCAGTACTTC.

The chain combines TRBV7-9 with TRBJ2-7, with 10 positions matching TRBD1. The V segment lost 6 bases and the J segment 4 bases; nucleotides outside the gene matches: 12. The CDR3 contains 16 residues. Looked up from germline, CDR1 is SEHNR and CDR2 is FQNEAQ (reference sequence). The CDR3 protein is CASSKDLGTGVYEQYF. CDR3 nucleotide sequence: TGTGCCAGCAGTAAGGACCTCGGGACAGGGGTGTACGAGCAGTACTTC.

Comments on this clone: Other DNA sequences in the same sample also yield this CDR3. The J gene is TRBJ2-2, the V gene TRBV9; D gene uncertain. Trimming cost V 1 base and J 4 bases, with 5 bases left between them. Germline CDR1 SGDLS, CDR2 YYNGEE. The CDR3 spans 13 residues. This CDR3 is CASSVRGTGELFF. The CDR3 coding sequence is TGTGCCAGCAGCGTACGCGGCACCGGGGAGCTGTTTTTT.

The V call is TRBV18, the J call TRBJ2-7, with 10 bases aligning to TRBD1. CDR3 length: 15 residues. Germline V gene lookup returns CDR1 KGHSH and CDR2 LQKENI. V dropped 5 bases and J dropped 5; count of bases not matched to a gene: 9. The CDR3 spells CASSNLPDRGNEQYF. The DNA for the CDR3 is TGTGCCAGCTCAAACCTCCCGGACAGGGGGAACGAGCAGTACTTC.